A single sample is the source of the 15 T cell receptor beta chains below, sequenced in a study of Ad26.COV2.S vaccination and SARS-CoV-2 variants (dated by TCRdb to the early 2020s). This specimen's treatment or condition label, interpreted: some 20 received Ad26.COV2.S at low or high dose, single or two shots; 5 received placebo; per-sample allocation not given. For vaccine and placebo recipients, repertoires were sequenced using samples collected on day 63 after the first injection. The library was prepared using the immunoSEQ multiplex PCR assay. Sourced from immuneACCESS, this table was stored by TCRdb with only in-frame sequences that have V and J called. A share of the clones is absent; for the studies checked, an unresolved V gene accounts for under half, and the remainder has no known explanation. This sample has 350,000 to 500,000 clones in its table, and 90% of those were observed once. The top ten constitute roughly an eighth of the sample.

The source material was peripheral blood, sampled in a trial of Ad26.COV2.S vaccine versus placebo. Receptors were obtained from a person aged 18-65 years who received the Ad26.COV2.S COVID-19 vaccine or a placebo.

V usage is TRBV19 and J usage is TRBJ1-1; D uncertain. The ends were cut back, 0 bases at V and 3 bases at J, with 11 bases in the middle. The CDR3 contains 15 residues. Looked up from germline, CDR1 is LNHDA and CDR2 is SQIVND (reference sequence). The CDR3 DNA is TGTGCCAGTAGTATAGAAGGTCGAGAGGACACTGAAGCTTTCTTT. It codes for CASSIEGREDTEAFF.

Comments on this clone: The same CDR3 also results from other DNA sequences found in this sample. The chain uses TRBV6-2 or TRBV6-3 and TRBJ1-3; D remains unclear. The CDR3 spans 15 residues. Germline V gene data show CDR1 as MNHEY and CDR2 as SVGEGT. Trimming removed 2 bases at V and 0 bases at J, with 8 bases between. CDR3 sequence (DNA): TGTGCCAGCAGTTACAGTTCCGGCTCTGGAAACACCATATATTTT. Translated, it gives CASSYSSGSGNTIYF.

CDR3 in DNA: TGTGCCAGCAGCGTAGGAAACTCTGGAAACACCATATATTTT. It yields the protein CASSVGNSGNTIYF. This chain links TRBV28 with TRBJ1-3; no reliable D call. The ends were cut back, 6 bases at V and 0 bases at J, with 9 bases in the middle. The CDR3 spans 14 residues. Germline assignment: CDR1 MDHEN and CDR2 SYDVKM.

This clone came up once. The chain joins TRBV5-1 to TRBJ1-5, with a possible D match to TRBD1 (5 bases). Deletions cut 0 bases from V and 6 bases from J, with 7 bases between. Germline V gene data show CDR1 as SGHRS and CDR2 as YFSETQ. The CDR3 spans 13 residues. The CDR3 sequence: CASSLEGIQPQHF. In nucleotides, the CDR3 is TGCGCCAGCAGCTTGGAGGGGATTCAGCCCCAGCATTTT.

V and J are TRBV2 and TRBJ1-6; 8 nucleotides align to TRBD1. This CDR3 region has 15 residues. Per germline, CDR1 SNHLY and CDR2 FYNNEI. V lost 3 bases, J lost 6 bases, and 4 bases stayed unmatched. DNA for the CDR3: TGTGCCAGCAGTGAGAGGACAGGGAGTAATTCACCCCTCCACTTT. Protein sequence: CASSERTGSNSPLHF.

The rearrangement uses TRBV7-8 and TRBJ2-5, with TRBD1 identical over 9 bases. This CDR3 is built from 14 residues. With 5 bases clipped from V and 2 bases from J, the junction kept 3 bases outside the gene matches. CDR1 is SGHVS and CDR2 is FQNEAQ in the germline V gene. The CDR3 DNA is TGTGCCAGCAGCCCGGGACAGGGACAAGAGACCCAGTACTTC. It yields the protein CASSPGQGQETQYF.

J is TRBJ2-2 and V is TRBV7-2; 8 bases align to TRBD2. Germline V gene lookup returns CDR1 SGHTA and CDR2 FQGNSA. The CDR3 has 18 amino acids. V lost 1 base, J lost 5 bases, and 12 bases stayed unmatched. For the CDR3, the DNA is TGTGCCAGCAGCTTAGAGCTAGCGGGTTTGGGGGGGACCGGGGAGCTGTTTTTT. Residues: CASSLELAGLGGTGELFF.

There are a few counts of this clone. This chain uses TRBV20-1 with TRBJ2-2; D gene ambiguous. From germline, CDR1 is DFQATT and CDR2 SNEGSKA (reference sequence). The length of the CDR3 is 10 residues. Trimming took off 7 bases at V and 4 bases at J, with 4 bases between the two ends. The CDR3 reads CSGGTGELFF. The CDR3 DNA reads as TGCAGTGGTGGCACCGGGGAGCTGTTTTTT.

This chain joins TRBV11-2 and TRBJ1-3; D call uncertain. V shed 5 bases and J shed 3 bases, with 23 bases lying between them. Per the germline V gene, CDR1 is SGHAT and CDR2 is FQNNGV. The CDR3 spans 18 residues. CDR3 residues: CASSKTTLRHLSGNTIYF. The CDR3 DNA follows: TGTGCCAGCAGCAAGACGACCCTCAGACATCTCAGTGGAAACACCATATATTTT.

This chain joins TRBV12-3 or TRBV12-4 and TRBJ1-1; possible D gene TRBD1, 6 bases. This CDR3 spans 13 amino acids. The V and J ends lost 5 bases and 4 bases respectively, with 11 bases between them. In nucleotides, the CDR3 is TGTGCCAGCAGTCCAGGACAGATCACTGAAGCTTTCTTT. This sequence encodes CASSPGQITEAFF.

The rearrangement links TRBV10-3 to TRBJ2-5; D ambiguous. CDR1 and CDR2 (germline): ENHRY, SYGVKD. The CDR3 totals 13 residues. V lost 5 bases to trimming and J lost 5 bases, with 12 bases between them. CDR3 residues: CAISPRSGETQYF. The CDR3 DNA sequence: TGTGCCATCAGTCCCCGGAGTGGCGAGACCCAGTACTTC.

About this clone itself: Within the sample, other DNA sequences also encode this same CDR3. The V and J genes are TRBV2 and TRBJ2-2, with 9 bases identical to TRBD2. The V gene end was trimmed by 6 bases and the J gene end by 1 base; junction bases not matched to a gene: 3. Per germline, CDR1 SNHLY and CDR2 FYNNEI. The CDR3 sequence is 15 residues long. As DNA, the CDR3 is TGTGCCAGCAGGCGACTAGCGGTGAACACCGGGGAGCTGTTTTTT. Its translation is CASRRLAVNTGELFF.

This chain joins TRBV9 and TRBJ2-7, with 9 bases lining up with TRBD2. V was clipped by 0 bases and J by 4 bases; unmatched bases: 5. The germline CDR1 and CDR2 sequences are SGDLS and YYNGEE. CDR3 length: 15 amino acids. In DNA, the CDR3 is TGTGCCAGCAGCGTAGATTATAGCGGGAGTTACGAGCAGTACTTC. Translating gives CASSVDYSGSYEQYF.

This rearrangement joins TRBV5-4 to TRBJ2-7, with D possibly being TRBD1 (6 bases). V lost 0 bases to trimming and J lost 5 bases, with 12 bases between them. The CDR3 runs 14 residues. Germline V gene data show CDR1 as SGHNT and CDR2 as YYREEE (reference sequence). The CDR3 DNA reads TGTGCCAGCAGCTTGGAGAACAGGGTCCACGAGCAGTACTTC. Protein product: CASSLENRVHEQYF.

J is TRBJ2-3 and V is TRBV7-2; 13 bases match TRBD2. Germline assignment: CDR1 SGHTA and CDR2 FQGNSA. The CDR3 contains 19 residues. The V gene end was trimmed by 5 bases and the J gene end by 4 bases; junction bases not matched to a gene: 15. CDR3 DNA sequence: TGTGCCAGCAGCCATTCACGCATAGGACTAGCGGGAGAAGCAGATACGCAGTATTTT. As protein: CASSHSRIGLAGEADTQYF.